Included here is one T cell receptor beta chain sequence, with context. These data come from a study of blood T cell repertoires in COVID-19. TCRdb's table, derived via immunoSEQ multiplex PCR, lists solely in-frame clones and lacks some. The profile shows 130,000 or so clones, 84% of them singletons. This CDR3 is built from 15 residues. Germline CDR1 is MNHEY and CDR2 is SVGAGI. V trimming: 6 bases; J trimming: 7 bases; junction bases outside the gene matches: 5. Source material: PBMCs or T cells enriched from blood (not recorded which). The TCR originated in a man between 35 and 55 years old with acute COVID-19. This sequence joins TRBV6-5 and TRBJ2-1, with TRBD2 identical over 14 bases. The chain's CDR3 is CASSPGTSGRNEQFF. CDR3 in DNA: TGTGCCAGCAGCCCCGGGACTAGCGGGAGAAATGAGCAGTTCTTC.